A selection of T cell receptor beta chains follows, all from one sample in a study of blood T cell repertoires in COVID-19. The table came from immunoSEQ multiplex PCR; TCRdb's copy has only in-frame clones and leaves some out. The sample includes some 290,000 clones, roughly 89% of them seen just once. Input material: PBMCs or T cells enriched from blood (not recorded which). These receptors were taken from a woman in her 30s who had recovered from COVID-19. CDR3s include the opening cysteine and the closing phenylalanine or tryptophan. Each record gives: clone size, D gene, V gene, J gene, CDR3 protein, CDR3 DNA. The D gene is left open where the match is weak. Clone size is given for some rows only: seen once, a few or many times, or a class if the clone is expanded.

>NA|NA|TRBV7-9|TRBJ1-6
CASHTPSSYNSPLHF
TGTGCCAGCCACACCCCCAGCTCCTATAATTCACCCCTCCACTTT
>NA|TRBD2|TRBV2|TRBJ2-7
CASNTGRVHEQYF
TGTGCCAGCAATACGGGGAGGGTCCACGAGCAGTACTTC
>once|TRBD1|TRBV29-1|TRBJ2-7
CSVGTGQTYEQYF
TGCAGCGTTGGGACAGGGCAAACCTACGAGCAGTACTTC
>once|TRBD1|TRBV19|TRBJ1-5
CASSINRGRGGWSNQPQHF
TGTGCCAGTAGCATAAACAGGGGTCGGGGCGGTTGGAGCAATCAGCCCCAGCATTTT
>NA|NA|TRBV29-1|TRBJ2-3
CSVEDWTAGRGTDTQYF
TGCAGCGTTGAAGATTGGACCGCGGGACGGGGCACAGATACGCAGTATTTT
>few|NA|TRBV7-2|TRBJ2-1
CASSRFDGSRNEQFF
TGTGCCAGCAGCCGGTTTGACGGGAGTAGGAATGAGCAGTTCTTC
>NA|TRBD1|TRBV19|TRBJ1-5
CASSIARGQQPQHF
TGTGCCAGTAGTATAGCGAGGGGACAGCAGCCCCAGCATTTT
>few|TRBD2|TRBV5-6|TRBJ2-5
CASSRWGGPQVAQYF
TGTGCCAGCAGCAGATGGGGGGGTCCCCAGGTGGCCCAGTACTTC
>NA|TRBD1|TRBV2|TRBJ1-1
CASSEGTGGTEAFF
TGTGCCAGCAGTGAAGGGACAGGGGGCACTGAAGCTTTCTTT
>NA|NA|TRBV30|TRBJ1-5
CAWAGAGNQPQHF
TGTGCCTGGGCTGGCGCGGGCAATCAGCCCCAGCATTTT
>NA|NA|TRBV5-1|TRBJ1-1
CASSTGEGQVVEAFF
TGCGCCAGCAGCACGGGTGAGGGCCAGGTCGTAGAAGCTTTCTTT
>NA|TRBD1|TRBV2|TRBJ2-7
CASTRDRLDEQYF
TGTGCCAGCACCAGGGACAGGTTGGACGAGCAGTACTTC
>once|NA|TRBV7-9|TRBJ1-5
CASSFGQSSNQPQHF
TGTGCCAGCAGTTTCGGACAAAGTAGCAATCAGCCCCAGCATTTT
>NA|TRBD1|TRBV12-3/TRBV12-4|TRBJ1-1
CASSNTGAAAAFF
TGTGCCAGCAGCAATACAGGGGCAGCGGCGGCTTTCTTT
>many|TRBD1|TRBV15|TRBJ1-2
CATSRGGQPYGYTF
TGTGCCACCAGCAGAGGGGGACAGCCCTATGGCTACACCTTC
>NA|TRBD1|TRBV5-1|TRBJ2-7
CASSLDRSYEQYF
TGCGCCAGCAGCCTGGACAGGTCCTACGAGCAGTACTTC
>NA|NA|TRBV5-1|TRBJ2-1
CASSLVGRGRRVNEQFF
TGCGCCAGCAGCTTGGTTGGGAGGGGGAGACGGGTCAATGAGCAGTTCTTC
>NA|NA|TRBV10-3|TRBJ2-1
CAISESVRAVNEQFF
TGTGCCATCAGTGAGTCGGTCAGGGCGGTCAATGAGCAGTTCTTC
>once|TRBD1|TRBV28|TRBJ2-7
CASSGSTGYEQYF
TGTGCCAGCAGCGGGTCGACAGGGTACGAGCAGTACTTC
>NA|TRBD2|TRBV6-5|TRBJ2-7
CASNLASGLYEQYF
TGTGCCAGCAACCTCGCTAGCGGCCTCTACGAGCAGTACTTC
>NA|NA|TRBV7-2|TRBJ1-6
CASSLGGGGSPLHF
TGTGCCAGCAGCTTAGGTGGGGGCGGCTCACCCCTCCACTTT
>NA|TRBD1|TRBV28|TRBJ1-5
CASSPPLRDRFNQPQHF
TGTGCCAGCAGTCCGCCCCTCCGGGACAGATTTAATCAGCCCCAGCATTTT
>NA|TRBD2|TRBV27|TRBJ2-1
CASSLASGRYNEQFF
TGTGCCAGCAGTTTAGCTAGCGGGAGGTACAATGAGCAGTTCTTC
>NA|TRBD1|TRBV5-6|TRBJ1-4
CASSFVTGGEKLFF
TGTGCCAGCAGCTTTGTGACAGGGGGAGAAAAACTGTTTTTT
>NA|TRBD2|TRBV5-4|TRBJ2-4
CASSSTSDIGIQYF
TGTGCCAGCAGCTCGACTAGCGATATAGGCATTCAGTACTTC
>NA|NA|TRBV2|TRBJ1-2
CASKMEASNYGYTF
TGTGCCAGCAAGATGGAGGCGTCGAACTATGGCTACACCTTC
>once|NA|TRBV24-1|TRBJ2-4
CATGTGKKNIQYF
TGTGCCACCGGAACCGGGAAAAAAAACATTCAGTACTTC